This entry lists 29 T cell receptor beta chains sequenced from one sample in a study of shared clonotypes between healthy human individuals. TCRdb keeps only in-frame clones here, not all; method: immunoSEQ multiplex PCR. The data show about 2,200,000 clones, about 92% seen once. Naivety among CD8 cells was defined by CD45RO negativity and positive CCR7 selection, thereby excluding terminally differentiated effector memory CD45RA+ cells. Material: naive CD8+ T cells from PBMCs. These receptors were collected from a young man in good health. Some clones in this sample may be carry-over from other donors' samples.

V gene TRBV7-9 combines with J gene TRBJ2-7, with 10 nucleotides matching TRBD1. The CDR3 runs 17 residues. J was trimmed by 5 bases and V by 4 bases; bases with no gene match: 14. Germline V lookup: CDR1 SEHNR, CDR2 FQNEAQ (reference sequence). The CDR3 protein is CASSSSVIGTGAHEQYF. The DNA of the CDR3 is TGTGCCAGCAGCTCATCAGTCATCGGGACAGGGGCCCACGAGCAGTACTTC. Full variable domain (outside the CDR3, taken from reference TRBV7-9 and TRBJ2-7): DTGVSQNPRHKITKRGQNVTFRCDPISEHNRLYWYRQTLGQGPEFLTYFQNEAQLEKSRLLSDRFSAERPKGSFSTLEIQRTEQGDSAMYLCASSSSVIGTGAHEQYFGPGTRLTVT.

V usage is TRBV29-1 and J usage is TRBJ1-2, with TRBD1 matching 7 bases. Germline values: CDR1 SQVTM, CDR2 ANQGSEA. The CDR3 consists of 14 residues. V lost 6 bases to trimming and J lost 6 bases; unmatched junction nucleotides: 13. In DNA, the CDR3 is TGCAGCGTGACCGTTCCGGGACAGAAAAATGGCTACACCTTC. Its translation: CSVTVPGQKNGYTF.

The chain employs TRBV28 and TRBJ2-1, with 9 bases lining up with TRBD2. CDR1 and CDR2 from the germline V gene are MDHEN and SYDVKM. This CDR3 is 16 amino acids long. After removal of 1 base from V and 4 bases from J, the junction contained 5 bases not matched to a gene. Here the CDR3 DNA reads TGTGCCAGCAGTTTATTTGCGGGAGGGTATTACAATGAGCAGTTCTTC. Translated: CASSLFAGGYYNEQFF.

The genes are TRBV28 and TRBJ1-5, with TRBD1 matching 8 bases. The V gene's germline CDR1 is MDHEN and CDR2 SYDVKM. There are 15 residues in the CDR3. Losses at the gene ends were 6 bases for V and 6 bases for J; bases not matched to a gene: 10. DNA of the CDR3: TGTGCCAGCAGAACCACGGACAGGGTTTCTCAGCCCCAGCATTTT. This encodes CASRTTDRVSQPQHF.

The V call is TRBV27, the J call TRBJ2-5; D uncertain. This CDR3 has 13 amino acids. The V end was cut by 8 bases, the J end by 5 bases, with 15 bases between. CDR1 is MNHEY, CDR2 SMNVEV, per germline (reference sequence). CDR3 residues: CASGRLPEETQYF. The CDR3 region has the DNA TGTGCCAGCGGTCGTCTTCCGGAGGAGACCCAGTACTTC.

As regards this clone: The same CDR3 arises from other DNA sequences in this sample as well. The chain recombines TRBV7-2 with TRBJ2-1; TRBD2 matches at 7 bases. Germline V lookup: CDR1 SGHTA, CDR2 FQGNSA. The V gene end was trimmed by 0 bases and the J gene end by 8 bases; junction bases not matched to a gene: 1. The CDR3 runs to 13 residues. The CDR3 protein is CASSLAGRDEQFF. The CDR3 DNA is TGTGCCAGCAGCTTAGCAGGGAGGGATGAGCAGTTCTTC.

This clone appeared once. The chain carries TRBV7-9 and TRBJ2-7; D not certain. V gave up 5 bases and J gave up 0 bases, with 8 bases separating them. Germline CDR1 SEHNR, CDR2 FQNEAQ (reference sequence). The CDR3 covers 13 residues. The CDR3 protein is CASSPWSSYEQYF. CDR3 nucleotide sequence: TGTGCCAGCAGCCCCTGGAGCTCCTACGAGCAGTACTTC.

The V and J genes are TRBV28 and TRBJ1-1; 7 bases are shared with TRBD1. Germline values: CDR1 MDHEN, CDR2 SYDVKM. The CDR3 runs to 14 residues. V was clipped by 4 bases and J by 7 bases; unmatched bases: 9. As DNA, the CDR3 is TGTGCCAGCAGTTCAGAAGGGACAGCTCTTGAAGCTTTCTTT. This encodes CASSSEGTALEAFF.

V gene TRBV10-3 combines with J gene TRBJ2-7; a possible D gene is TRBD2 (5 bases). The CDR3 consists of 14 residues. The V end was cut by 8 bases, the J end by 6 bases, with 20 bases between. Looked up from germline, CDR1 is ENHRY and CDR2 is SYGVKD. The chain's CDR3 is CAIGAAPRAPEQYF. The CDR3 nucleotides are TGTGCCATCGGAGCGGCTCCCCGCGCCCCCGAGCAGTACTTC.

The rearrangement links TRBV6-5 to TRBJ1-1; D might be TRBD1 (5 bases). The CDR3 covers 14 residues. Germline CDR1 reads MNHEY; CDR2 reads SVGAGI. Trimming shortened V by 5 bases and J by 5 bases, and 15 bases separated the two germline ends. The CDR3 sequence: CASSHRTLGTEAFF. For the CDR3, the DNA is TGTGCCAGCAGTCACAGGACCCTCGGGACTGAAGCTTTCTTT.

The rearrangement joins TRBV9 to TRBJ2-7, with TRBD2 identical over 9 bases. Germline CDR1 SGDLS, CDR2 YYNGEE. Unmatched junction bases numbered 7, after V lost 0 bases and J lost 3 bases. The CDR3 extends over 16 amino acids. The CDR3 DNA reads TGTGCCAGCAGCGTAGCTGCGGGAGGGCGGAACTACGAGCAGTACTTC. Residues: CASSVAAGGRNYEQYF.

The genes are TRBV4-2 and TRBJ2-2; a possible D gene is TRBD1 (5 bases). V was trimmed by 1 base and J by 5 bases, leaving 17 bases between them. This CDR3 region has 17 residues. Germline V gives CDR1 LGHNA, CDR2 YNFKEQ. The CDR3 loop reads CASSQASYRGATGELFF. The CDR3 DNA reads TGTGCCAGCAGCCAAGCGTCGTATAGGGGCGCGACCGGGGAGCTGTTTTTT.

The chain uses TRBV19 and TRBJ2-1; D possibly matches TRBD1 or TRBD2 (5 bases each). Germline V gives CDR1 LNHDA, CDR2 SQIVND (reference sequence). The CDR3 extends over 15 amino acids. V was pared by 2 bases and J by 8 bases, with 16 bases between. The CDR3 protein is CASSIMGTSRDEQFF. CDR3 nucleotides: TGTGCCAGTAGTATAATGGGGACCTCCAGGGATGAGCAGTTCTTC.

The rearrangement uses TRBV5-4 and TRBJ1-2; D may be TRBD1 (5 bases). Per germline, CDR1 SGHNT and CDR2 YYREEE (reference sequence). Trimming took off 7 bases at V and 8 bases at J, with 21 bases between the two ends. This CDR3 is 14 amino acids long. This chain's CDR3 is CASGHRDWGTGYTF. CDR3 sequence (DNA): TGTGCCAGCGGACACCGGGACTGGGGTACCGGCTACACCTTC.

CDR3 in DNA: TGTGCCAGCAGCTTCGGGACTTTTGACAATGAGCAGTTCTTC. Its translation: CASSFGTFDNEQFF. The chain carries TRBV7-9 and TRBJ2-1; possibly TRBD2 for D (6 bases). This CDR3 spans 14 amino acids. Germline V CDR1 and CDR2: SEHNR, FQNEAQ (reference sequence). Trimming took off 3 bases at V and 5 bases at J, with 11 bases between the two ends.

The V and J genes are TRBV6-6 and TRBJ1-1; D may be TRBD1 (5 bases). V was shortened by 8 bases and J by 4 bases, with 17 bases between the two germline ends. The length of the CDR3 is 14 residues. In germline, CDR1 is MNHNY, CDR2 SVGAGI (reference sequence). In DNA, the CDR3 is TGTGCCAGCGTTAGAGGTCCGAGGGGCACTGAAGCTTTCTTT. Translating gives CASVRGPRGTEAFF.

This sequence joins TRBV9 and TRBJ2-2; the D is unclear. V was clipped by 3 bases and J by 3 bases, with 9 bases between them. Germline lookup yields CDR1 SGDLS and CDR2 YYNGEE. The CDR3 has 14 amino acids. The CDR3 nucleotides read TGTGCCAGCAGCGGTCCACACGACACCGGGGAGCTGTTTTTT. Translation: CASSGPHDTGELFF.

V gene TRBV4-1 combines with J gene TRBJ2-2; D perhaps matches TRBD2 (5 bases). V was clipped by 1 base and J by 1 base, with 10 bases between them. Germline V gene data show CDR1 as MGHRA and CDR2 as YSYEKL. The CDR3 consists of 16 residues. The CDR3 DNA is TGCGCCAGCAGCCAAGTTCCACGGGAGAACACCGGGGAGCTGTTTTTT. Its protein product is CASSQVPRENTGELFF.

The V gene is TRBV28, the J gene TRBJ1-5; no reliable D call. V dropped 3 bases and J dropped 0 bases, with 9 bases sitting between them. Germline V CDR1 and CDR2: MDHEN, SYDVKM. The CDR3 is 15 residues long. As DNA, the CDR3 is TGTGCCAGCAGTTTGGTACTAGATAGCAATCAGCCCCAGCATTTT. It specifies CASSLVLDSNQPQHF.

This clone occurred a few times. At the DNA level, this CDR3 is encoded by other sequences in the same sample as well. This chain connects TRBV28 to TRBJ2-7, with a possible D match to TRBD2 (7 bases). In germline, CDR1 is MDHEN, CDR2 SYDVKM. Trimming stripped 2 bases from V and 4 bases from J, with 9 bases between. The CDR3 covers 13 residues. The CDR3: CASSLGRGYEQYF. The CDR3 nucleotides are TGTGCCAGCAGTTTAGGGAGGGGGTACGAGCAGTACTTC.

This clone was recorded only once. The chain is built from TRBV4-1 and TRBJ2-4; D remains ambiguous. Per the germline V gene, CDR1 is MGHRA and CDR2 is YSYEKL. The CDR3 is 12 amino acids. V was clipped by 0 bases and J by 15 bases, with 12 bases between them. In nucleotides, the CDR3 is TGCGCCAGCAGCCAAGATCGGGTTATTAGGTACTTC. It specifies CASSQDRVIRYF.

The chain is built from TRBV6-1 and TRBJ2-3; TRBD2 is a possible D gene (5 bases). V was trimmed by 8 bases and J by 3 bases, leaving 9 bases between them. Germline CDR1 is MNHNS and CDR2 is SASEGT. The CDR3 consists of 12 residues. The CDR3 DNA sequence: TGTGCCAGCTCCGGGGTTACAGATACGCAGTATTTT. This codes for CASSGVTDTQYF.

The chain combines TRBV5-4 with TRBJ2-2; 10 bases align to TRBD1. This CDR3 contains 15 residues. V shed 5 bases, J shed 6 bases, and the junction held 7 bases outside the gene matches. CDR1 and CDR2 (germline): SGHNT, YYREEE (reference sequence). This CDR3 is CASRLGTGEPGELFF. CDR3 nucleotide sequence: TGTGCCAGCAGGCTCGGGACAGGGGAACCCGGGGAGCTGTTTTTT.

V usage is TRBV2 and J usage is TRBJ2-5; 9 positions match TRBD2. With 8 bases clipped from V and 5 bases from J, the junction kept 21 bases outside the gene matches. Germline lookup yields CDR1 SNHLY and CDR2 FYNNEI. The CDR3 is 18 amino acids. CDR3 in amino acids: CASEGGKRYSGRGETQYF. The CDR3 DNA follows: TGTGCCAGCGAGGGAGGGAAACGATATAGCGGGAGAGGGGAGACCCAGTACTTC.

The chain has TRBV4-1 and TRBJ2-1; 10 bases match TRBD2. The CDR3 runs to 15 residues. J lost 7 bases, V lost 4 bases, and 7 bases had no gene match. Germline V lookup: CDR1 MGHRA, CDR2 YSYEKL. CDR3 sequence: CASSLVASGRNEQFF. Here the CDR3 DNA reads TGCGCCAGCAGCCTGGTGGCTAGCGGGAGAAATGAGCAGTTCTTC.

Only a few counts were recorded for this clone. The chain carries TRBV30 and TRBJ1-1; D perhaps matches TRBD1 (5 bases). The CDR3 loop spans 13 amino acids. The germline gives CDR1 GTSNPN, CDR2 SVGIG (reference sequence). Trimming took 7 bases from V and 4 from J, leaving 16 bases between them. CDR3 residues: CASSITGFTEAFF. The CDR3 DNA sequence: TGTGCCTCCAGTATAACAGGCTTCACTGAAGCTTTCTTT.

The chain recombines TRBV15 with TRBJ2-2, with a weak D call TRBD2 (5 bases). Germline V CDR1 and CDR2: LNHNV, YYDKDF (reference sequence). This CDR3 spans 15 amino acids. Trimming left V 5 bases short and J 2 bases short, with 12 bases between. The chain's CDR3 is CATSPRRYNTGELFF. For the CDR3, the DNA is TGTGCCACCAGCCCCCGGAGGTATAACACCGGGGAGCTGTTTTTT.

The rearrangement joins TRBV5-6 to TRBJ2-7, with no clear D. This CDR3 spans 12 amino acids. In germline, CDR1 is SGHDT, CDR2 YYEEEE. Trimming removed 0 bases at V and 4 bases at J, with 5 bases between. The CDR3 DNA is TGTGCCAGCAGCTTGGAGACATACGAGCAGTACTTC. Translating gives CASSLETYEQYF.

This chain links TRBV9 with TRBJ2-1, with 15 bases lining up with TRBD2. This CDR3 is 15 amino acids long. V was clipped by 3 bases and J by 6 bases; unmatched bases: 1. CDR1 SGDLS and CDR2 YYNGEE come from the germline V gene. CDR3 in amino acids: CASSGGLAGGNEQFF. CDR3 nucleotide sequence: TGTGCCAGCAGCGGGGGACTAGCGGGAGGCAATGAGCAGTTCTTC.